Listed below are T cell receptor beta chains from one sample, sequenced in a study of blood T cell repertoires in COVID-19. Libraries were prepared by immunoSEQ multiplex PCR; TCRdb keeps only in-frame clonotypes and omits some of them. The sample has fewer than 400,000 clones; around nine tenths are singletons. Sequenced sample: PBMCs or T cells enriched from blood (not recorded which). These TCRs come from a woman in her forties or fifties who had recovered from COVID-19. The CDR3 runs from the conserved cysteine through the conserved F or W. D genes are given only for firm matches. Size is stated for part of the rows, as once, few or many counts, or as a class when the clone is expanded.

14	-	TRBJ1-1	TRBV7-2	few	TGTGCCAGCAGCCCCCCGGGAGGTGGAGGGGAAGCTTTCTTT	CASSPPGGGGEAFF
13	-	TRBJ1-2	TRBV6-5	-	TGTGCCAGCAGTTCTCCGTTTTACTATGGCTACACCTTC	CASSSPFYYGYTF
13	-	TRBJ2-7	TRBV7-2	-	TGTGCCAGCAGCTTAGGCCTAGTGTCCGAGCAGTACTTC	CASSLGLVSEQYF
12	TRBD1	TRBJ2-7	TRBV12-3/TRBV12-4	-	TGTGCCAGCAGTTGGACAGGATACGAGCAGTACTTC	CASSWTGYEQYF
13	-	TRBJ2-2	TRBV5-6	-	TGTGCCAGCAGCTTCCGGGTGGGCGGGGAGCTGTTTTTT	CASSFRVGGELFF
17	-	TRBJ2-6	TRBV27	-	TGTGCCAGCAGTTTAATTTTTCAGGGGACCGGGGCCAACGTCCTGACTTTC	CASSLIFQGTGANVLTF
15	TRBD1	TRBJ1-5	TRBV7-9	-	TGTGCCAGCACCGACGGGGGGGACAGGGTGCAGCCCCAGCATTTT	CASTDGGDRVQPQHF
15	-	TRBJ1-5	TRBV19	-	TGTGCCAGTAGTAGTATCGACCAGGGAGGACAGCCCCAGCATTTT	CASSSIDQGGQPQHF
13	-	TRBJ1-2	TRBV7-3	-	TGTGCCAGCAGCCAACAGGGAAACTATGGCTACACCTTC	CASSQQGNYGYTF
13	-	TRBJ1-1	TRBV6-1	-	TGTGCCAGCAGTGAAACGGGGTTGGGTGAAGCTTTCTTT	CASSETGLGEAFF
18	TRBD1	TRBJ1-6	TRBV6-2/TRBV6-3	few	TGTGCCAGCAGTTACCCGGACAGGGGAAGTTTGAGGATTTCACCCCTCCACTTT	CASSYPDRGSLRISPLHF
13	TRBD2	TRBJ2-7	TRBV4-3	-	TGCGCCAGCAGCCCTAGCGGGGGTTACGAGCAGTACTTC	CASSPSGGYEQYF
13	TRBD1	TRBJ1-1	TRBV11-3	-	TGTGCCAGCAAAAGACAGGGTGAAACTGAAGCTTTCTTT	CASKRQGETEAFF
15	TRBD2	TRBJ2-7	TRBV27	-	TGTGCCAGCAGCCCCCGAGTAGCGGGGCTCGACGAGCAGTACTTC	CASSPRVAGLDEQYF
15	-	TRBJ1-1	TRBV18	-	TGTGCCAGCTCACTCACAGACAGGCTGAACACTGAAGCTTTCTTT	CASSLTDRLNTEAFF
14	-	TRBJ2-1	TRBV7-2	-	TGTGCCAGCAGCCCGGGGGTTACCTACAATGAGCAGTTCTTC	CASSPGVTYNEQFF
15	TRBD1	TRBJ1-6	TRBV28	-	TGTGCCAGCAGTACGCAGGACAGGGGGATGTCACCCCTCCACTTT	CASSTQDRGMSPLHF
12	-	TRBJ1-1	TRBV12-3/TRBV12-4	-	TGTGCCAGCACCCCACTAGAGCCTGAAGCTTTCTTT	CASTPLEPEAFF
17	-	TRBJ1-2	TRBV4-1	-	TGCGCCAGCAGCCAAGACTCCAGGGCCTCAGCTAACTATGGCTACACCTTC	CASSQDSRASANYGYTF
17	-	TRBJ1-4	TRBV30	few	TGTGCCTGGAGTGTATCCAAGGGTAACCCTCGGGGTGAAAAACTGTTTTTT	CAWSVSKGNPRGEKLFF
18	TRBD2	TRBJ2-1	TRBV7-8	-	TGTGCCAGCAGCTTAGATGGTGGAGCGGGGGGGATTACGAATGAGCAGTTCTTC	CASSLDGGAGGITNEQFF
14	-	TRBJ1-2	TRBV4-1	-	TGCGCCAGCAGCCAAGTTTCCCGTTCCTATGGCTACACCTTC	CASSQVSRSYGYTF
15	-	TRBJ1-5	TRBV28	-	TGTGCCAGCACCACCCCGGTACAGGGAAAACAGCCCCAGCATTTT	CASTTPVQGKQPQHF
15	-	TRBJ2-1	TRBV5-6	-	TGTGCCAGCAGCTGGCGGGGACTGGCCTTCAATGAGCAGTTCTTC	CASSWRGLAFNEQFF
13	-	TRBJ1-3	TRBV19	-	TGTGCCAGTACTTGGCTCTCTGGAAACACCATATATTTT	CASTWLSGNTIYF
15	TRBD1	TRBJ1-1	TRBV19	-	TGTGCCAGTAGTATGACCGGGACAGGGGCCACTGAAGCTTTCTTT	CASSMTGTGATEAFF
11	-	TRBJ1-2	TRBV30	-	TGTTCGTCCAGGGATTTTGATGGCTACACCTTC	CSSRDFDGYTF
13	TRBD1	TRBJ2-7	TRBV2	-	TGTGCCAGCCTCTCGAAGGGACAGTACGAGCAGTACTTC	CASLSKGQYEQYF
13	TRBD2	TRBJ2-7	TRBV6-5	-	TGTGCCAGCATTAGCGGGTCCTCCTACGAGCAGTACTTC	CASISGSSYEQYF
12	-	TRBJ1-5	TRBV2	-	TGTGCCAGCAGTCTCCAGGATCAGCCCCAGCATTTT	CASSLQDQPQHF
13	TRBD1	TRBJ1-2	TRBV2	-	TGTGCCAGCAGTTCAGGGGGCAACTATGGCTACACCTTC	CASSSGGNYGYTF
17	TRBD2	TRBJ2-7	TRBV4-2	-	TGTGCCAGCAGCCTGGGACTAGCGGGGGCTCAGTCCTACGAGCAGTACTTC	CASSLGLAGAQSYEQYF
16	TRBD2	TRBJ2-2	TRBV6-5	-	TGTGCCAGCAGTTTAGGACTAGCCCAGAACACCGGGGAGCTGTTTTTT	CASSLGLAQNTGELFF
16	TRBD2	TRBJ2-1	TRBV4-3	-	TGCGCCAGCAGCCAAGATTGGCCTAGCGGGGGTAGTGAGCAGTTCTTC	CASSQDWPSGGSEQFF
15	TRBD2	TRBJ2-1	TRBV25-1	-	TGTGCCAGCAGGCCCGATAGCGGGGGGGTAGATGAGCAGTTCTTC	CASRPDSGGVDEQFF
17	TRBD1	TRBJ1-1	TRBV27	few	TGTGCCAGCAGTTTATGGGCAGGGGGCCGAGAAATCACTGAAGCTTTCTTT	CASSLWAGGREITEAFF
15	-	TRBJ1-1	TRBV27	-	TGTGCCAGCAGTTTATCGATTCCGGGGGACACTGAAGCTTTCTTT	CASSLSIPGDTEAFF
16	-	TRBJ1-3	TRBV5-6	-	TGTGCCAGCAGCTTGGGTGCAGGGGCGCCGGGAAACACCATATATTTT	CASSLGAGAPGNTIYF
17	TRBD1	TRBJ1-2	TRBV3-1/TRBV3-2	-	TGTGCCAGCAGCCAACCCGGGACAGGGGGCGCCCCGAATGGCTACACCTTC	CASSQPGTGGAPNGYTF
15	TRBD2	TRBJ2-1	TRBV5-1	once	TGCGCCAGCAGCTTTCGACTAGCGGGGGGCAATGAGCAGTTCTTC	CASSFRLAGGNEQFF
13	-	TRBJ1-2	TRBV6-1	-	TGTGCCAGCAGTGAATCGGCAGGCTATGGCTACACCTTC	CASSESAGYGYTF
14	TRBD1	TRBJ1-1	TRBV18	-	TGTGCCAGCTCACTCCGCTCGGAAGAGGGGGCAGCTTTCTTT	CASSLRSEEGAAFF
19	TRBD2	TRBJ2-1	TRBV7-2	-	TGTGCCAGCAGCTCAAACCCTACTCAGCGGGGGGGCCGGCGGGGCGAGCAGTTCTTC	CASSSNPTQRGGRRGEQFF
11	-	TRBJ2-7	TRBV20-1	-	TGCAGTGCTCACAAGCAGGGCGAGCAGTACTTC	CSAHKQGEQYF
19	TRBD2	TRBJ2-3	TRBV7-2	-	TGTGCCAGCAGCTTTCTTCTGGCGGGGGGGTCGCGGGGCACAGATACGCAGTATTTT	CASSFLLAGGSRGTDTQYF
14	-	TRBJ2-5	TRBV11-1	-	TGTGCCAGCAGCCCACAAATTGGAGGGGAGACCCAGTACTTC	CASSPQIGGETQYF
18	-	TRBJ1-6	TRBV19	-	TGTGCCAGTAGTAGAAAAAACCCCACGGGGGTTGAGAATTCACCCCTCCACTTT	CASSRKNPTGVENSPLHF
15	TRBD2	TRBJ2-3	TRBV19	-	TGTGCCAGTAGTCGGACTAGCGGTAACACAGATACGCAGTATTTT	CASSRTSGNTDTQYF
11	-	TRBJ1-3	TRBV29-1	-	TGCAGCGTAGCCCTCGGAAACACCATATATTTT	CSVALGNTIYF
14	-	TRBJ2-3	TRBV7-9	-	TGTGCCAGCACCTTTGGCGGTTCCAGAGATACGCAGTATTTT	CASTFGGSRDTQYF
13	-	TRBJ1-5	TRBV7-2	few	TGTGCCAGCTCCCGAAGCTTTGATCAGCCCCAGCATTTT	CASSRSFDQPQHF